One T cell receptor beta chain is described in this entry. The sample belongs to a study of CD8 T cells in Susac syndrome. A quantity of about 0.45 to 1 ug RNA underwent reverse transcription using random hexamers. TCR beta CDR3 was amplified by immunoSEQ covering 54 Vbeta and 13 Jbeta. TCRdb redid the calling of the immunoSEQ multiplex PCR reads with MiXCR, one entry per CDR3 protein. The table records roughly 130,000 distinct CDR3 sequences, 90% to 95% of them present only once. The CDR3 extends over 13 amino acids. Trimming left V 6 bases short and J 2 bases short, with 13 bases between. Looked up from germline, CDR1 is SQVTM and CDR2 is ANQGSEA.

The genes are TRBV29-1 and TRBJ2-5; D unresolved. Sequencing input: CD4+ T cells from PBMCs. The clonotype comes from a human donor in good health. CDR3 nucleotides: TGCAGCGTGCTAGGTGTAACTCAAGAGACCCAGTACTTC. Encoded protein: CSVLGVTQETQYF.